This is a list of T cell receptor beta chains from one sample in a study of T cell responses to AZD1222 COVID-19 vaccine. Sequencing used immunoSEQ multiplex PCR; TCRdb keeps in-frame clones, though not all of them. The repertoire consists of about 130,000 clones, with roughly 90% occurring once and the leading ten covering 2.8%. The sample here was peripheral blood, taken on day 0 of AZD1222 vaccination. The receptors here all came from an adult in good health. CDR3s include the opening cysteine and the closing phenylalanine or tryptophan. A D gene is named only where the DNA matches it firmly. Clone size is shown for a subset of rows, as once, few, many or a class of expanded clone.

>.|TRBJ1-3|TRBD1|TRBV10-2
CASSEEGITGESASGNTIYF
TGCGCCAGCAGTGAGGAGGGGATAACAGGGGAAAGTGCCTCTGGAAACACCATATATTTT
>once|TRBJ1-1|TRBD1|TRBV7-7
CASSPLQGAPTEAFF
TGTGCCAGCAGCCCCTTACAGGGGGCTCCCACTGAAGCTTTCTTT
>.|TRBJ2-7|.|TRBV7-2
CASSFGYGTTIEEIYEQYF
TGTGCCAGCAGCTTCGGGTACGGGACAACAATCGAAGAGATCTACGAGCAGTACTTC
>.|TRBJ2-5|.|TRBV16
CASSQGGAGLETQYF
TGTGCCAGCAGCCAAGGAGGGGCGGGACTGGAGACCCAGTACTTC
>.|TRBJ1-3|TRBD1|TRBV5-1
CASSLRTGSGNTIYF
TGCGCCAGCAGCCTACGGACAGGGTCTGGAAACACCATATATTTT
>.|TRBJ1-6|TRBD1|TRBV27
CASSSRGSSPLHF
TGTGCCAGCAGTTCCAGGGGGAGTTCACCCCTCCACTTT
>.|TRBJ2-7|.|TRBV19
CASSLLQVPYEQYF
TGTGCCAGTAGTCTATTACAGGTCCCCTACGAGCAGTACTTC
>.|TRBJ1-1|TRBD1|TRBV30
CAWRRGRDTEAFF
TGTGCCTGGAGGAGGGGGCGGGACACTGAAGCTTTCTTT
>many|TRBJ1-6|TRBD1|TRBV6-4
CASSDSLDRENNSPLHF
TGTGCCAGCAGTGACTCCTTGGACAGGGAAAATAATTCACCCCTCCACTTT
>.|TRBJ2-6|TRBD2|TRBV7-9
CASSSSRDYSGANVLTF
TGTGCCAGCAGCTCGTCCCGGGACTACTCTGGGGCCAACGTCCTGACTTTC
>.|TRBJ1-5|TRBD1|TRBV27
CASSSGQGVKPQHF
TGTGCCAGCAGTTCGGGACAGGGGGTTAAGCCCCAGCATTTT
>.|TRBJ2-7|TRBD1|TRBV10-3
CAISLADRLSYEQYF
TGTGCCATCAGCCTTGCGGACAGGCTATCCTACGAGCAGTACTTC
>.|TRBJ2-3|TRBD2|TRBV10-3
CATTRDSGITDTQYF
TGTGCCACCACTAGGGATAGCGGGATCACAGATACGCAGTATTTT
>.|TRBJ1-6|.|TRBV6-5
CASRPGVTYNSPLHF
TGTGCCAGCAGACCAGGGGTAACCTATAATTCACCCCTCCACTTT
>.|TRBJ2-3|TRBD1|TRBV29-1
CSVEEVGTGGADTQYF
TGCAGCGTTGAAGAAGTCGGGACAGGGGGCGCAGATACGCAGTATTTT
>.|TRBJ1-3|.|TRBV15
CATSQGGSGNTIYF
TGTGCCACCAGCCAAGGGGGATCTGGAAACACCATATATTTT
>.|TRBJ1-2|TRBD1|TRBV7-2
CASSLLLGTDLSYGYTF
TGTGCCAGCAGCTTGCTCTTGGGGACAGACCTATCCTATGGCTACACCTTC
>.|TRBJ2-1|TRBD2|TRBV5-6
CASSLFAGGPIGEQFF
TGTGCCAGCAGCTTGTTTGCGGGAGGGCCGATAGGCGAGCAGTTCTTC
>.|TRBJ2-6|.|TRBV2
CASSGWLTGANVLTF
TGTGCCAGCAGTGGTTGGTTGACTGGGGCCAACGTCCTGACTTTC
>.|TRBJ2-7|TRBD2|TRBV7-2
CASSLSLAGGDEQYF
TGTGCCAGCAGCTTAAGTCTAGCGGGAGGTGACGAGCAGTACTTC
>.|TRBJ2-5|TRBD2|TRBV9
CASSVGIGQRGETQYF
TGTGCCAGCAGCGTAGGGATAGGCCAGCGGGGAGAGACCCAGTACTTC
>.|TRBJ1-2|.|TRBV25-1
CASSEPWGGYTF
TGTGCCAGCAGTGAACCCTGGGGGGGCTACACCTTC
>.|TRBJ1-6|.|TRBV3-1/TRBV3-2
CASSQAPGDLYNSPLHF
TGTGCCAGCAGCCAAGCTCCAGGGGACCTCTATAATTCACCCCTCCACTTT
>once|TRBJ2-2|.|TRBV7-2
CASSLASLNTGELFF
TGTGCCAGCAGCTTAGCGTCCCTGAACACCGGGGAGCTGTTTTTT
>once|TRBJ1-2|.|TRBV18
CASSPSTGGNGYTF
TGTGCCAGCTCACCATCTACAGGTGGAAATGGCTACACCTTC
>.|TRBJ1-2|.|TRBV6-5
CASSYSTGYKDGYTF
TGTGCCAGCAGTTACTCTACAGGGTACAAGGATGGCTACACCTTC
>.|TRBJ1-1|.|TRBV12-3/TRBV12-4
CASSQAGVTEAFF
TGTGCCAGCAGCCAGGCAGGGGTAACTGAAGCTTTCTTT
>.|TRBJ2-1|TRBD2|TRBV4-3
CASSHGLDRFNEQFF
TGCGCCAGCAGCCATGGACTAGATAGGTTCAATGAGCAGTTCTTC
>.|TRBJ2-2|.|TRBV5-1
CASSLDGGFGELFF
TGCGCCAGCAGCTTGGACGGAGGGTTCGGGGAGCTGTTTTTT
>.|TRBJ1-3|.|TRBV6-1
CASSETPNSGNTIYF
TGTGCCAGCAGTGAAACACCTAACTCTGGAAACACCATATATTTT
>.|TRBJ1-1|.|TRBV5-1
CASSWGGLNTEAFF
TGCGCCAGCAGCTGGGGAGGGTTGAACACTGAAGCTTTCTTT
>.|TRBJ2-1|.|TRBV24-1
CATRSGASNEQFF
TGTGCCACCAGATCAGGGGCGAGCAATGAGCAGTTCTTC
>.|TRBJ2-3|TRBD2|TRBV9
CASTRPGLAGRDTQYF
TGTGCCAGCACGCGACCGGGACTAGCGGGCCGAGATACGCAGTATTTT
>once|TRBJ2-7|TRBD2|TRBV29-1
CSYRGLAGPNYEQYF
TGCAGCTATAGGGGACTAGCGGGACCGAACTACGAGCAGTACTTC
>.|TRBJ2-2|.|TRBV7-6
CASRSGGNPGELFF
TGTGCCAGCAGGTCCGGGGGAAATCCCGGGGAGCTGTTTTTT
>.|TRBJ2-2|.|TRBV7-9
CASSSSSGELFF
TGTGCCAGCAGTAGCTCATCCGGGGAGCTGTTTTTT
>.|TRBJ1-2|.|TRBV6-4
CASRDGPNYGYTF
TGTGCCAGCCGGGACGGACCTAACTATGGCTACACCTTC